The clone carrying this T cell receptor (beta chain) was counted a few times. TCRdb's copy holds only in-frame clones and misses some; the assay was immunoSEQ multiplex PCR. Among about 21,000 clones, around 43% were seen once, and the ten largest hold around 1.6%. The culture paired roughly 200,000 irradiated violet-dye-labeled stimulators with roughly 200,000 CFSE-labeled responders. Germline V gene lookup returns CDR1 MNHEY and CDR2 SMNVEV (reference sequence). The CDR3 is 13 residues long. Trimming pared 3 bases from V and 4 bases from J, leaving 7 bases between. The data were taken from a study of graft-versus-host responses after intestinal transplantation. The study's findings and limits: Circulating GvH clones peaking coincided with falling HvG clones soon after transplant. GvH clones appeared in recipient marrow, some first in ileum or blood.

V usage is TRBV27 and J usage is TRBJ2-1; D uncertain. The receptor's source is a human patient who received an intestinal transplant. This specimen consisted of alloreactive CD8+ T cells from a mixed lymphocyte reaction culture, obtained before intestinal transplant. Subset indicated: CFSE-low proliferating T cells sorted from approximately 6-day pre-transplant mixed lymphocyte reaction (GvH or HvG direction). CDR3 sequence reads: CASSFSGYNEQFF. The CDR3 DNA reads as TGTGCCAGCAGTTTTTCCGGGTACAATGAGCAGTTCTTC.